The 29 T cell receptor beta chains in this list originate from one sample, sequenced in a study of cytomegalovirus exposure and HLA in healthy donors. Repertoires were generated with immunoSEQ multiplex PCR, while TCRdb's copy carries only in-frame clones and drops some. The sample has 78,000 or so clones, 90% to 96% seen once; the top ten hold over 1.5%. Sample: PBMCs. These receptors all come from a man aged 18-30 years in good health and CMV-seropositive.

The chain has TRBV30 and TRBJ1-2, with TRBD1 identical over 7 bases. V trimming: 2 bases; J trimming: 1 base; junction bases outside the gene matches: 4. Germline V gene data show CDR1 as GTSNPN and CDR2 as SVGIG (reference sequence). The CDR3 totals 14 residues. CDR3 protein: CAWSLRGYNYGYTF. The CDR3 bases are TGTGCCTGGAGTCTCAGGGGGTATAACTATGGCTACACCTTC.

As regards this clone: An end of the junction differs from the germline gene, which may be a read error. The V gene is TRBV19, the J gene TRBJ2-2; 9 nucleotides align to TRBD2. The CDR3 loop spans 14 amino acids. CDR1 is LNHDA, CDR2 SQIVND, per germline (reference sequence). The chain's CDR3 is CASRIAGVPGELFF. Written as DNA, the CDR3 is TGTGCCAGTAGAATAGCGGGAGTTCCCGGGGAGCTGTTTTTT.

This clone has just a few counts. This chain uses TRBV5-5 with TRBJ2-7; unclear D gene. V lost 3 bases to trimming and J lost 2 bases, with 3 bases between them. The CDR3 runs 11 residues. The V gene's germline CDR1 is SGHKS and CDR2 YYEKEE (reference sequence). CDR3: CASSYTYEQYF. The CDR3 DNA is TGTGCCAGCAGCTACACCTACGAGCAGTACTTC.

This rearrangement joins TRBV19 to TRBJ1-2; D might be TRBD1 (6 bases). The V end was cut by 6 bases, the J end by 3 bases, with 14 bases between. CDR3 length: 14 amino acids. Germline V lookup: CDR1 LNHDA, CDR2 SQIVND (reference sequence). CDR3 bases: TGTGCCAGTAGGAACAGGGAATCCCACTATGGCTACACCTTC. This gives the protein CASRNRESHYGYTF.

The V gene is TRBV30, the J gene TRBJ1-3; TRBD1 is a possible D gene (5 bases). The CDR3 contains 16 residues. V lost 4 bases, J lost 3 bases, and 19 bases lay in between. CDR1 is GTSNPN and CDR2 is SVGIG in the germline V gene (reference sequence). CDR3 residues: CAWTQSTESVGNTIYF. The CDR3 DNA reads TGTGCCTGGACACAGTCGACAGAAAGCGTTGGAAACACCATATATTTT.

The V call is TRBV11-2, the J call TRBJ2-1; 10 nucleotides match TRBD1. V was clipped by 5 bases and J by 0 bases; unmatched bases: 10. The V gene's germline CDR1 is SGHAT and CDR2 FQNNGV. The CDR3 runs 18 residues. CDR3 sequence: CASSVGTGVYNSYNEQFF. The CDR3 nucleotides are TGTGCCAGCAGCGTCGGGACAGGGGTATATAACTCCTACAATGAGCAGTTCTTC.

J is TRBJ2-1 and V is TRBV10-2; D call uncertain. V lost 3 bases and J lost 0, with 9 bases in between. Germline V CDR1 and CDR2: WSHSY, SAAADI. The CDR3 is 15 amino acids. The CDR3 sequence: CASSDVPNSYNEQFF. CDR3 sequence (DNA): TGCGCCAGCAGTGACGTCCCTAACTCCTACAATGAGCAGTTCTTC.

V is TRBV19 and J is TRBJ1-5, with D unresolved. This CDR3 comprises 13 residues. CDR1 is LNHDA, CDR2 SQIVND, per germline (reference sequence). V lost 1 base, J lost 7 bases, and 8 bases lay in between. CDR3 residues: CASSIGGRQPQHF. The CDR3 nucleotides are TGTGCCAGTAGTATAGGAGGGCGACAGCCCCAGCATTTT.

The gene calls are TRBV6-4 and TRBJ2-5; 8 nucleotides line up with TRBD1. The end of the DNA is better explained by TRBJ2-7, so the J call may be wrong. Germline CDR1 reads MRHNA; CDR2 reads SNTAGT. The CDR3 is 15 residues long. The CDR3 bases are TGTGCCAGCAGTGAATCGGGACAGGAGCCCCTCGAGCAGTACTTC. This sequence encodes CASSESGQEPLEQYF.

The rearrangement uses TRBV27 and TRBJ2-1; D is unresolved. The CDR3 extends over 14 amino acids. The germline CDR1 and CDR2 sequences are MNHEY and SMNVEV (reference sequence). Trimming removed 7 bases from V and 0 bases from J, with 10 bases in between. Here the CDR3 reads CASTPGSSYNEQFF. The CDR3 nucleotides read TGTGCCAGCACCCCCGGGTCCTCCTACAATGAGCAGTTCTTC.

This clone came up once. V gene TRBV30 combines with J gene TRBJ2-2, with TRBD2 as a possible D gene (5 bases). The V end lost 3 bases, the J end lost 3 bases, and 8 bases lay between the germline ends. This CDR3 is 13 amino acids long. The germline V gene has CDR1 GTSNPN and CDR2 SVGIG (reference sequence). The DNA for the CDR3 is TGTGCCTGGAGGAGGGCTTACACCGGGGAGCTGTTTTTT. Translation gives CAWRRAYTGELFF.

The chain recombines TRBV28 with TRBJ1-3, with D possibly matching TRBD1 (5 bases). The length of the CDR3 is 14 residues. The V gene's germline CDR1 is MDHEN and CDR2 SYDVKM. V lost 9 bases and J lost 0, with 12 bases in between. DNA of the CDR3: TGTGCCAGTGGGGACTGGAGCTCTGGAAACACCATATATTTT. This codes for CASGDWSSGNTIYF.

The chain carries TRBV2 and TRBJ1-1; possibly TRBD1 for D (5 bases). V shed 6 bases and J shed 5 bases, with 13 bases lying between them. This CDR3 is built from 13 residues. The germline CDR1 and CDR2 sequences are SNHLY and FYNNEI. The CDR3 sequence is CASRSGVRTEAFF. DNA for the CDR3: TGTGCCAGCAGGTCGGGGGTTAGGACTGAAGCTTTCTTT. Based on the CDR3 plus reference TRBV2 and TRBJ1-1, the full variable domain is EPEVTQTPSHQVTQMGQEVILRCVPISNHLYFYWYRQILGQKVEFLVSFYNNEISEKSEIFDDQFSVERPDGSNFTLKIRSTKLEDSAMYFCASRSGVRTEAFFGQGTRLTVV.

CDR3 sequence reads: CASSLLIAYNEQFF. The CDR3 DNA follows: TGTGCCAGCAGCTTATTAATCGCGTACAATGAGCAGTTCTTC. The chain is built from TRBV11-2 and TRBJ2-1; D remains ambiguous. V shed 2 bases and J shed 4 bases, with 9 bases lying between them. Germline CDR1 is SGHAT and CDR2 is FQNNGV. CDR3 length equals 14 residues.

This chain joins TRBV5-1 and TRBJ2-1; unclear D gene. V lost 2 bases and J lost 8, with 14 bases in between. The CDR3 extends over 14 amino acids. Germline V lookup: CDR1 SGHRS, CDR2 YFSETQ. CDR3 sequence (DNA): TGCGCCAGCAGCTTCAGTGTTACGAGCGATGAGCAGTTCTTC. Amino acid sequence: CASSFSVTSDEQFF. The full variable domain, its missing parts supplied by reference TRBV5-1 and TRBJ2-1, is KAGVTQTPRYLIKTRGQQVTLSCSPISGHRSVSWYQQTPGQGLQFLFEYFSETQRNKGNFPGRFSGRQFSNSRSEMNVSTLELGDSALYLCASSFSVTSDEQFFGPGTRLTVL.

The rearrangement links TRBV7-6 to TRBJ2-1; TRBD2 matches 12 bases. The V gene end was trimmed by 11 bases and the J gene end by 8 bases; junction bases not matched to a gene: 7. The CDR3 runs to 13 residues. The germline V gene has CDR1 SGHVS and CDR2 FNYEAQ. CDR3: CAGQTSGSHEQFF. The CDR3 DNA reads as TGTGCCGGACAGACTAGCGGGAGCCATGAGCAGTTCTTC.

The chain combines TRBV6-5 with TRBJ2-1, with D tentatively TRBD2 (5 bases). This CDR3 has 14 residues. The V and J ends lost 0 bases and 9 bases respectively, with 12 bases between them. CDR1 is MNHEY and CDR2 is SVGAGI in the germline V gene. Here the CDR3 reads CASSYSSPRGEQFF. In nucleotides, the CDR3 is TGTGCCAGCAGTTACTCGTCCCCCCGGGGTGAGCAGTTCTTC.

In the case of this clone: Its ends do not fully match the called genes, so a read error is possible. The chain couples TRBV11-3 to TRBJ2-1, with a possible D match to TRBD1 (7 bases). The germline gives CDR1 SGHNT, CDR2 YENEEA. This CDR3 spans 15 amino acids. CDR3 sequence: CASSLEGQRADEQFF. In DNA form, the CDR3 reads TGTGCCAGCAGCCTAGAGGGACAGCGGGCGGATGAGCAGTTCTTC.

CDR3: CASSPGAGGTDTQYF. As DNA, the CDR3 is TGTGCCAGCAGCCCTGGAGCGGGAGGCACAGATACGCAGTATTTT. The chain recombines TRBV11-3 with TRBJ2-3, with TRBD2 matching 8 bases. V shed 5 bases and J 1 base; nucleotides not matched to a gene: 5. The CDR3 is 15 amino acids. Looked up from germline, CDR1 is SGHNT and CDR2 is YENEEA.

In nucleotides, the CDR3 is TGTGCCAGCTGGGACTTTCAGTATTTT. Translating gives CASWDFQYF. This chain links TRBV2 with TRBJ2-3; tentatively, D is TRBD2 (6 bases). Between the trimmed V and J ends, which lost 8 bases and 12 bases, there was a span of 9 bases. Germline V gives CDR1 SNHLY, CDR2 FYNNEI. The CDR3 extends over 9 amino acids.

This clone was counted a single time. The chain joins TRBV15 to TRBJ1-2, with TRBD1 as a possible D gene (6 bases). Trimming took 4 bases from V and 6 from J, leaving 18 bases between them. The CDR3 is 15 residues long. CDR1 is LNHNV, CDR2 YYDKDF, per germline (reference sequence). CDR3 residues: CATSKTGITRHGYTF. The CDR3 DNA reads TGTGCCACCAGCAAAACAGGGATTACCAGGCATGGCTACACCTTC. Drawing the rest from reference TRBV15 and TRBJ1-2, the complete variable domain is DAMVIQNPRYQVTQFGKPVTLSCSQTLNHNVMYWYQQKSSQAPKLLFHYYDKDFNNEADTPDNFQSRRPNTSFCFLDIRSPGLGDTAMYLCATSKTGITRHGYTFGSGTRLTVV.

The CDR3 nucleotides read TGTGCCAGCAAGCCCCAAGAGACCCAGTACTTC. This translates into CASKPQETQYF. The genes are TRBV2 and TRBJ2-5; D is unclear. The CDR3 is made up of 11 amino acids. V gave up 7 bases and J gave up 1 base, with 4 bases separating them. Germline CDR1 and CDR2: SNHLY and FYNNEI.

In its sample, this clone was seen once. The gene calls are TRBV7-2 and TRBJ2-3; 11 bases fit TRBD1. V lost 5 bases and J lost 1; bases outside the gene matches: 5. Per the germline V gene, CDR1 is SGHTA and CDR2 is FQGNSA. The CDR3 length is 16 residues. The CDR3 bases are TGTGCCAGCAGCCCGCGGACAGGGGGCCGCACAGATACGCAGTATTTT. This sequence encodes CASSPRTGGRTDTQYF.

A single count supports this clone. V and J are TRBV7-2 and TRBJ2-3, with 9 bases matching TRBD2. With 7 bases clipped from V and 2 bases from J, the junction kept 10 bases outside the gene matches. The CDR3 totals 16 residues. Germline V lookup: CDR1 SGHTA, CDR2 FQGNSA. The CDR3 nucleotides read TGTGCCAGCAAGAGAAGGCCTAGCGGGGCCACAGATACGCAGTATTTT. It specifies CASKRRPSGATDTQYF.

This chain joins TRBV15 and TRBJ2-4, with 8 bases aligning to TRBD1. After removal of 4 bases from V and 9 bases from J, the junction contained 11 bases not matched to a gene. Germline V gene lookup returns CDR1 LNHNV and CDR2 YYDKDF (reference sequence). The CDR3 consists of 15 residues. CDR3 sequence: CATSTQQTGVAIQYF. The CDR3 DNA follows: TGTGCCACCAGCACTCAGCAGACAGGGGTGGCCATTCAGTACTTC.

The gene calls are TRBV30 and TRBJ1-2; no firm D call. Germline CDR1 reads GTSNPN; CDR2 reads SVGIG (reference sequence). With 1 base removed from V and 7 bases from J, the gap between germline ends came to 7 bases. This CDR3 has 11 residues. The CDR3 protein is CAWSGGIGYTF. In nucleotides, the CDR3 is TGTGCCTGGAGTGGCGGGATTGGCTACACCTTC. Full variable domain (rest looked up from reference TRBV30 and TRBJ1-2): SQTIHQWPATLVQPVGSPLSLECTVEGTSNPNLYWYRQAAGRGLQLLFYSVGIGQISSEVPQNLSASRPQDRQFILSSKKLLLSDSGFYLCAWSGGIGYTFGSGTRLTVV.

The chain joins TRBV7-9 to TRBJ2-4; D perhaps matches TRBD1 (6 bases). The CDR3 has 17 amino acids. The germline V and J ends were trimmed by 1 base and 0 bases, with 13 bases remaining between them. The germline V gene has CDR1 SEHNR and CDR2 FQNEAQ (reference sequence). The CDR3 nucleotides read TGTGCCAGCAGCTTAGTGTCGGACAGAAAAGCCAAAAACATTCAGTACTTC. Translation gives CASSLVSDRKAKNIQYF.

V is TRBV28 and J is TRBJ1-3, with D possibly matching TRBD1 (5 bases). The germline gives CDR1 MDHEN, CDR2 SYDVKM. V gave up 3 bases and J gave up 1 base, with 13 bases separating them. The CDR3 totals 16 residues. In nucleotides, the CDR3 is TGTGCCAGCAGTTTCCTGACAGCCGCATCTGGAAACACCATATATTTT. Protein: CASSFLTAASGNTIYF.

The rearrangement joins TRBV7-2 to TRBJ1-2, with D uncertain. This CDR3 contains 14 residues. The germline V and J ends were trimmed by 5 bases and 2 bases, with 12 bases remaining between them. The germline V gene has CDR1 SGHTA and CDR2 FQGNSA. The CDR3 bases are TGTGCCAGCAGCCCTGACCGCGGAAACTATGGCTACACCTTC. Its protein product is CASSPDRGNYGYTF.